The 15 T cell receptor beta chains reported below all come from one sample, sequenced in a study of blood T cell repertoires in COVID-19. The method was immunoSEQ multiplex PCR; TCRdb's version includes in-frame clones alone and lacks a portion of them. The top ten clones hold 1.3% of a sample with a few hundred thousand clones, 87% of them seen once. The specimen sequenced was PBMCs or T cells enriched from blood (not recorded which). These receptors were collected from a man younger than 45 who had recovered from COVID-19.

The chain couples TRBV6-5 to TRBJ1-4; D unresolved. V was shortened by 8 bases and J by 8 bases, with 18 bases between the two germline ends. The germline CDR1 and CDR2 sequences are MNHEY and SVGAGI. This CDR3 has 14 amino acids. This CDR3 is CASVAVVGREKLFF. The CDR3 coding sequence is TGTGCCAGCGTAGCGGTGGTCGGGCGGGAAAAACTGTTTTTT.

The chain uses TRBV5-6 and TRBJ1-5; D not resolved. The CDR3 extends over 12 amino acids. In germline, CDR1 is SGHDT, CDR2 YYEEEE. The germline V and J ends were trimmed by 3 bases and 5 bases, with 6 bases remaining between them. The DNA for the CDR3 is TGTGCCAGCAGCTCTAACCATCAGCCCCAGCATTTT. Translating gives CASSSNHQPQHF.

The CDR3 DNA is TGTGCCATCAGCAGATACTCCTACGAGCAGTACTTC. Its protein product is CAISRYSYEQYF. The chain combines TRBV10-3 with TRBJ2-7; D gene unclear. Germline lookup yields CDR1 ENHRY and CDR2 SYGVKD. This CDR3 spans 12 amino acids. V was clipped by 6 bases and J by 0 bases, with 6 bases between them.

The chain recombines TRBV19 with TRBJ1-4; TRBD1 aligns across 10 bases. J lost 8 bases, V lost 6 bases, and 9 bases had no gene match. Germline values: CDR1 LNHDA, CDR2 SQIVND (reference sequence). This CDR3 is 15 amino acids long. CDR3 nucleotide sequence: TGTGCCAGTAGCCACTTGCCGGGACAGGGGGAAAAACTGTTTTTT. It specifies CASSHLPGQGEKLFF.

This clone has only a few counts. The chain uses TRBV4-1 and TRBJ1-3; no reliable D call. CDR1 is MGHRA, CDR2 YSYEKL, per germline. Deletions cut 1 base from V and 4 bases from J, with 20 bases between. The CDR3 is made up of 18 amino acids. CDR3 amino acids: CASSQGVAGILVGNTIYF. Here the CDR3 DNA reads TGCGCCAGCAGCCAAGGGGTTGCGGGGATACTGGTCGGAAACACCATATATTTT.

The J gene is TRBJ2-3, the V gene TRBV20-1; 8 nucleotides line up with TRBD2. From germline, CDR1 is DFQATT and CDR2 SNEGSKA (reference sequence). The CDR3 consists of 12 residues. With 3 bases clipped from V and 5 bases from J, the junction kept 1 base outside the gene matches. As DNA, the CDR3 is TGCAGTGCTAGTAGCGGGGAAGATACGCAGTATTTT. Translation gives CSASSGEDTQYF.

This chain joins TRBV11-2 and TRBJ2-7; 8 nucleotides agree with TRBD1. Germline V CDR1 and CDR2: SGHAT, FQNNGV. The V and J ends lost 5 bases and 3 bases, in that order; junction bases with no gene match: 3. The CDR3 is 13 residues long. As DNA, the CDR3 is TGTGCCAGCAGCGGACAGGGACTCTACGAGCAGTACTTC. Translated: CASSGQGLYEQYF.

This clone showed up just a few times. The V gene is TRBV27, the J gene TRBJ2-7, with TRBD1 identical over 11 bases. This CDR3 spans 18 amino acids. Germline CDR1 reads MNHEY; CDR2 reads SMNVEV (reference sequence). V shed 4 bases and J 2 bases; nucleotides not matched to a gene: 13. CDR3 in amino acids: CASSSRTGGSNAAYEQYF. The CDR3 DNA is TGTGCCAGCAGTTCTAGGACAGGGGGCTCAAACGCGGCCTACGAGCAGTACTTC.

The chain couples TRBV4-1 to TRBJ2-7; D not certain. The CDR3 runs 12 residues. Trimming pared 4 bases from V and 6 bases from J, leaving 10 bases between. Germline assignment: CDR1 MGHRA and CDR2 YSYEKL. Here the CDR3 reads CASSRDFSEQYF. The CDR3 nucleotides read TGCGCCAGCAGCCGAGATTTTAGCGAGCAGTACTTC.

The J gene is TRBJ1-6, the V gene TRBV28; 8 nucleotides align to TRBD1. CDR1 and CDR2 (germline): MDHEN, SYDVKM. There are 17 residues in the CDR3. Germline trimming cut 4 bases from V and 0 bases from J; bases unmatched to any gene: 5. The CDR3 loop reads CASSSGQGGSYNSPLHF. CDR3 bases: TGTGCCAGCAGTTCTGGACAGGGCGGCTCCTATAATTCACCCCTCCACTTT.

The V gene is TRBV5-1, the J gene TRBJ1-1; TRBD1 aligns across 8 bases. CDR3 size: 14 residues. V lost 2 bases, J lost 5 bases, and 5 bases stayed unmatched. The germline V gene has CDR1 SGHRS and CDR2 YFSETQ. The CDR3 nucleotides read TGCGCCAGCAGCTTCCGGGACAGGACGACTGAAGCTTTCTTT. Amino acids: CASSFRDRTTEAFF.

The CDR3 reads CASSALPDTQYF. The CDR3 DNA sequence: TGTGCCAGCAGCGCACTCCCTGATACGCAGTATTTT. This sequence joins TRBV11-1 and TRBJ2-3; D is uncertain. Trimming stripped 5 bases from V and 6 bases from J, with 9 bases between. This CDR3 comprises 12 residues. Germline V CDR1 and CDR2: SGHAT, FQDESV (reference sequence).

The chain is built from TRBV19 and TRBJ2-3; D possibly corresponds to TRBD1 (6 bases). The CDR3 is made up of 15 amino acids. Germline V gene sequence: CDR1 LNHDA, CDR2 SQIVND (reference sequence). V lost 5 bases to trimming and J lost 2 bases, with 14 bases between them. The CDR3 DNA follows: TGTGCCAGTAGTTCGGGGACATTTTTCACAGATACGCAGTATTTT. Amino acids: CASSSGTFFTDTQYF.

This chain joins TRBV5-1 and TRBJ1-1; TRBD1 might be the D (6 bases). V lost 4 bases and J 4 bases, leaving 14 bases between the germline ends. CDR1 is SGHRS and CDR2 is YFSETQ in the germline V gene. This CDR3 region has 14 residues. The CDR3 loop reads CASSQEGVSTEAFF. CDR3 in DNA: TGCGCCAGCAGCCAAGAGGGGGTTAGCACTGAAGCTTTCTTT.

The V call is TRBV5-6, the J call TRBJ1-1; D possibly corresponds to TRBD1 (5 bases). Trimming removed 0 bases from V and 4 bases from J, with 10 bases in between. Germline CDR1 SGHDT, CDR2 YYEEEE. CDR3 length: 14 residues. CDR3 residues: CASSLGFGGTEAFF. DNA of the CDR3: TGTGCCAGCAGCTTGGGTTTCGGGGGCACTGAAGCTTTCTTT.